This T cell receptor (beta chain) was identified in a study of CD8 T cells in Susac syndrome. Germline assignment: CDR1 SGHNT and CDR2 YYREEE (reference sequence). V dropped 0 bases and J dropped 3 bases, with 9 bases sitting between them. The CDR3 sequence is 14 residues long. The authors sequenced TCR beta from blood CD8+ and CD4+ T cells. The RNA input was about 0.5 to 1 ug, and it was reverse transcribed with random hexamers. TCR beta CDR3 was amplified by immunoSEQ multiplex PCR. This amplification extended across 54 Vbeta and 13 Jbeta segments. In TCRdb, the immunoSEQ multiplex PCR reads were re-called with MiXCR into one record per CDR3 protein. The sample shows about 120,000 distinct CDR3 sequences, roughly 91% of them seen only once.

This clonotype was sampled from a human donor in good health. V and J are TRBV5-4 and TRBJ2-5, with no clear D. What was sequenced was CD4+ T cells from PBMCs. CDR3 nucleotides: TGTGCCAGCAGCTTGGCAGCAGCTAAAGAGACCCAGTACTTC. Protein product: CASSLAAAKETQYF.